The table lists the clone carrying this T cell receptor beta chain with many counts. Its antigen is unknown. The V end lost 7 bases, the J end lost 0 bases, and 15 bases lay between the germline ends. The CDR3 has 15 residues. The V gene's germline CDR1 is MNHNS and CDR2 SASEGT. As it was prepared, the TCRbeta library received unique molecular identifiers. MiXCR, run by TCRdb on the PCR reads, gives a single entry per CDR3 protein. The sample has about 70,000 distinct CDR3 sequences, about 11% seen once. This entry is derived from a study of T-cell reconstitution after alpha-beta-depleted transplantation in children. Regarding the study as a whole: The high TCRbeta diversity at day 60 in some patients came from surviving recipient T cells and thymic progenitors. In patients about two months after transplant, alpha-beta T cells reportedly arose from several hundred expanded graft clones. Fresh T-cell production supplied most of the T-cell counts and diversity seen one year after transplant.

The source was PBMCs, collected before TCRalphabeta/CD19-depleted stem cell transplant. J is TRBJ1-1 and V is TRBV6-1, with no clear D. The source is a boy aged 5 to 17 with acute myeloid leukemia, due to receive a stem cell transplant. As DNA, the CDR3 is TGTGCCAGCATCCCTACGGGGATTCTGAACACTGAAGCTTTCTTT. Its protein product is CASIPTGILNTEAFF.